The T cell receptor beta chain described here comes from a study of blood T cells in healthy people across ages. A sample-barcoded 5' primer and a J-beta primer mix were used in a second PCR of roughly 6 to 11 cycles. Each CDR3 protein gets one entry after TCRdb re-called the 5' RACE reads with MiXCR. The table lists roughly 680,000 distinct CDR3 sequences, around 48% of them singletons. This clonotype was found once. This TCR derives from an older woman in good health. The sequencing input was blood.

The CDR3 sequence is CASSSFLGANEQYF. Written as DNA, the CDR3 is TGTGCCAGCAGCTCATTTCTGGGGGCGAACGAGCAGTACTTC. This sequence joins TRBV7-7 and TRBJ2-7, with D perhaps TRBD1 (6 bases). In germline, CDR1 is SSHAT, CDR2 FNYEAQ (reference sequence). There are 14 residues in the CDR3. Trimming left V 4 bases short and J 5 bases short, with 15 bases between.